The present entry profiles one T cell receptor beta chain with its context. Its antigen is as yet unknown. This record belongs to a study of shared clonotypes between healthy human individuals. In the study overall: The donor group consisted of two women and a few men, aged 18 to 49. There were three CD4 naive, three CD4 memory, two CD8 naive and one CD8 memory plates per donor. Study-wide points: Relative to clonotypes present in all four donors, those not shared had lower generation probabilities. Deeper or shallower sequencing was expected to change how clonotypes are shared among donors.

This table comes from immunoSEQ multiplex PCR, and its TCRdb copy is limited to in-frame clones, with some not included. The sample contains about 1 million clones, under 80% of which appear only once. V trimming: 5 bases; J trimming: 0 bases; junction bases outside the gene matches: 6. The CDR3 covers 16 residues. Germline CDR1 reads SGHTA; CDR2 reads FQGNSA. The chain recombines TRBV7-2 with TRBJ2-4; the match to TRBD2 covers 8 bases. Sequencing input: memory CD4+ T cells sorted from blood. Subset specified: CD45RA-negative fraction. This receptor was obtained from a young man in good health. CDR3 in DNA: TGTGCCAGCAGCCCCGGGGGGGCCCTAGCCAAAAACATTCAGTACTTC. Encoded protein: CASSPGGALAKNIQYF.